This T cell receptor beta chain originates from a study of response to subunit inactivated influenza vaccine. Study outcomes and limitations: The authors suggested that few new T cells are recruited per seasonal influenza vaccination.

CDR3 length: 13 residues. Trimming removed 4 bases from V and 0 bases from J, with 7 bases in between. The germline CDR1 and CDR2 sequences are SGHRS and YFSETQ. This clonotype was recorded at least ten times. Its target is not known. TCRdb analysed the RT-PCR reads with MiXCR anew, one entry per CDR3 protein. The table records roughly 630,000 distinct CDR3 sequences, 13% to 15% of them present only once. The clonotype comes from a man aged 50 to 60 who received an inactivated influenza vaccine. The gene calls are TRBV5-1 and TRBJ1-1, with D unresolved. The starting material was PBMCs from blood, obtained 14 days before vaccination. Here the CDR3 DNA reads TGCGCCAGCAGCGCAGCCCTGAACACTGAAGCTTTCTTT. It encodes CASSAALNTEAFF.